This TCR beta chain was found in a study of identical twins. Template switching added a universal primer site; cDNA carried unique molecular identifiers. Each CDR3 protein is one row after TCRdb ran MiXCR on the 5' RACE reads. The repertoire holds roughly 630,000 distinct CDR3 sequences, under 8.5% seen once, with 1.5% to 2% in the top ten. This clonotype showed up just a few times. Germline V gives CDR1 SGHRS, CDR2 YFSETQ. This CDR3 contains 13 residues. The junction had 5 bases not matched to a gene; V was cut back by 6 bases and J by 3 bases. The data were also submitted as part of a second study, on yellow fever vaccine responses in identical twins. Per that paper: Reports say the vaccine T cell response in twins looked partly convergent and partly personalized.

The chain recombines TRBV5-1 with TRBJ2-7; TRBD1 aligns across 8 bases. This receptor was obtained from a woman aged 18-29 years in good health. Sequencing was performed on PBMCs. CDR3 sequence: CASTKQGDYEQYF. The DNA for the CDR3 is TGCGCCAGCACCAAACAGGGGGACTACGAGCAGTACTTC. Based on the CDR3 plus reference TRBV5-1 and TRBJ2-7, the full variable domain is KAGVTQTPRYLIKTRGQQVTLSCSPISGHRSVSWYQQTPGQGLQFLFEYFSETQRNKGNFPGRFSGRQFSNSRSEMNVSTLELGDSALYLCASTKQGDYEQYFGPGTRLTVT.